The 25 T cell receptor beta chains in this list originate from one sample, sequenced in a study of shared clonotypes between healthy human individuals. Assay used: immunoSEQ multiplex PCR; TCRdb lists only in-frame clones, some missing. Of hundreds of thousands of clones in the sample, about 80% are singletons; the top ten hold 1.5% to 2%. Sequencing was performed on memory CD4+ T cells sorted from blood. Subset of the sample: CD45RA-negative fraction. The origin of the receptors is a young woman in good health.

V gene TRBV13 combines with J gene TRBJ2-7; D is perhaps TRBD1 or TRBD2 (5 bases each). Germline V CDR1 and CDR2: PRHDT, FYEKMQ (reference sequence). The CDR3 totals 15 residues. Trimming stripped 4 bases from V and 5 bases from J, with 18 bases between. This chain's CDR3 is CASSYREGMSDEQYF. The CDR3 DNA is TGTGCCAGCAGCTATCGAGAGGGGATGAGTGACGAGCAGTACTTC.

This clone was observed once. J is TRBJ2-2 and V is TRBV6-5, with 7 nucleotides matching TRBD2. The germline gives CDR1 MNHEY, CDR2 SVGAGI. With 8 bases clipped from V and 9 bases from J, the junction kept 9 bases outside the gene matches. This CDR3 is built from 13 residues. This CDR3 is CASGGRAYRELFF. Here the CDR3 DNA reads TGTGCCAGCGGCGGGAGAGCGTATCGGGAGCTGTTTTTT.

The chain has TRBV6-6 and TRBJ1-4; 7 nucleotides agree with TRBD1. With 8 bases clipped from V and 6 bases from J, the junction kept 9 bases outside the gene matches. CDR3 length: 14 amino acids. CDR1 and CDR2 from the germline V gene are MNHNY and SVGAGI (reference sequence). The CDR3 sequence: CASLADRRDEKLFF. The CDR3 bases are TGTGCCAGCCTAGCGGACAGGCGAGATGAAAAACTGTTTTTT.

This clone was observed a handful of times. The chain couples TRBV6-1 to TRBJ2-7; a weak D match, TRBD2 (7 bases). CDR1 is MNHNS, CDR2 SASEGT, per germline. The CDR3 spans 11 residues. CDR3 region: CAGGQLYEQYF. The CDR3 DNA reads TGTGCGGGGGGGCAGCTTTACGAGCAGTACTTC.

Note on this clone: Within the sample, other DNA sequences also encode this same CDR3. The rearrangement joins TRBV5-1 to TRBJ2-3; the match to TRBD2 covers 10 bases. CDR1 and CDR2 from the germline V gene are SGHRS and YFSETQ. The CDR3 runs to 15 residues. V dropped 5 bases and J dropped 1; count of bases not matched to a gene: 4. CDR3 residues: CASSTGTSGTDTQYF. The CDR3 bases are TGCGCCAGCAGTACCGGGACTAGCGGCACAGATACGCAGTATTTT.

This rearrangement joins TRBV6-5 to TRBJ2-5; the match to TRBD2 covers 7 bases. Per germline, CDR1 MNHEY and CDR2 SVGAGI. Trimming took 6 bases from V and 1 from J; bases not matched to a gene: 2. The CDR3 runs to 13 residues. Here the CDR3 DNA reads TGTGCCAGCAGCGGGACTATCCAAGAGACCCAGTACTTC. Translation: CASSGTIQETQYF.

V gene TRBV10-3 combines with J gene TRBJ2-5; 10 bases map to TRBD2. After removal of 2 bases from V and 3 bases from J, the junction contained 3 bases not matched to a gene. CDR3 length: 15 amino acids. The germline V gene encodes CDR1 ENHRY and CDR2 SYGVKD. CDR3 bases: TGTGCCATCAGTGAGAGTCTAGCGGGAGAAGAGACCCAGTACTTC. Encoded protein: CAISESLAGEETQYF.

The sample holds a few counts of this clone. J is TRBJ2-5 and V is TRBV28, with 7 bases matching TRBD2. The CDR3 is 15 residues long. CDR1 and CDR2 from the germline V gene are MDHEN and SYDVKM. J lost 4 bases, V lost 7 bases, and 12 bases had no gene match. CDR3 residues: CASTDAGTSAETQYF. CDR3 nucleotides: TGTGCCAGCACTGATGCGGGTACTAGCGCAGAGACCCAGTACTTC.

As for this clone: The same CDR3 arises from other DNA sequences in this sample as well. The V gene is TRBV28, the J gene TRBJ1-2, with D perhaps matching TRBD1 (5 bases). Germline lookup yields CDR1 MDHEN and CDR2 SYDVKM. With 5 bases removed from V and 0 bases from J, the gap between germline ends came to 13 bases. This CDR3 has 15 residues. CDR3 nucleotides: TGTGCCAGCAGTCCCCCGGGACCGTCTAACTATGGCTACACCTTC. It is translated as CASSPPGPSNYGYTF.

The CDR3 here is CASNRGEDGYTF. Written as DNA, the CDR3 is TGTGCCAGCAACCGGGGGGAGGATGGCTACACCTTC. V and J are TRBV7-2 and TRBJ1-2; D might be TRBD1 (5 bases). The CDR3 spans 12 residues. Looked up from germline, CDR1 is SGHTA and CDR2 is FQGNSA. The V end was cut by 7 bases, the J end by 6 bases, with 12 bases between.

The V gene is TRBV4-2, the J gene TRBJ2-5; D is unresolved. The germline V gene has CDR1 LGHNA and CDR2 YNFKEQ. The CDR3 consists of 15 residues. Trimming stripped 2 bases from V and 5 bases from J, with 15 bases between. The CDR3, as DNA: TGTGCCAGCAGCCAATCAGTAGGGATCTTGGAGACCCAGTACTTC. It is translated as CASSQSVGILETQYF.

The chain recombines TRBV6-6 with TRBJ2-2; TRBD2 agrees at 9 bases. In germline, CDR1 is MNHNY, CDR2 SVGAGI (reference sequence). The ends lost 8 bases at V and 6 bases at J; junction bases unmatched: 4. The CDR3 loop spans 13 amino acids. The CDR3 nucleotides are TGTGCCAGCGGCCTAGCGGGACCCGGGGAGCTGTTTTTT. Its protein is CASGLAGPGELFF.

This clone was detected a few times. The chain joins TRBV27 to TRBJ2-7; 10 nucleotides match TRBD1. V shed 5 bases, J shed 5 bases, and the junction held 9 bases outside the gene matches. The CDR3 has 15 residues. Germline V gene data show CDR1 as MNHEY and CDR2 as SMNVEV (reference sequence). The CDR3: CASSLTGTGVHEQYF. The CDR3 coding sequence is TGTGCCAGCAGTCTGACCGGGACAGGGGTACACGAGCAGTACTTC.

The chain joins TRBV27 to TRBJ2-3; 8 bases fit TRBD1. This CDR3 comprises 14 residues. The V gene end was trimmed by 5 bases and the J gene end by 4 bases; junction bases not matched to a gene: 5. The V gene's germline CDR1 is MNHEY and CDR2 SMNVEV (reference sequence). CDR3 bases: TGTGCCAGCAGTAAAGGACAGGGCCCAGATACGCAGTATTTT. It specifies CASSKGQGPDTQYF.

The chain carries TRBV11-2 and TRBJ2-7, with D maybe TRBD1 (5 bases). The CDR3 covers 13 residues. The V gene lost 1 base and the J gene lost 5 bases, with 9 bases spanning the gap. CDR1 and CDR2 (germline): SGHAT, FQNNGV. The CDR3 DNA follows: TGTGCCAGCAGCTTAGGCAGGGTCGACGAGCAGTACTTC. Translated: CASSLGRVDEQYF. The full variable domain, its missing parts supplied by reference TRBV11-2 and TRBJ2-7, is EAGVAQSPRYKIIEKRQSVAFWCNPISGHATLYWYQQILGQGPKLLIQFQNNGVVDDSQLPKDRFSAERLKGVDSTLKIQPAKLEDSAVYLCASSLGRVDEQYFGPGTRLTVT.

J is TRBJ2-7 and V is TRBV30; the match to TRBD1 covers 7 bases. Germline loops: CDR1 GTSNPN, CDR2 SVGIG (reference sequence). The junction had 14 bases not matched to a gene; V was cut back by 6 bases and J by 3 bases. The length of the CDR3 is 15 residues. As DNA, the CDR3 is TGTGCCTGCAAAACCCGGGACAGACCTTTCTACGAGCAGTACTTC. Translated: CACKTRDRPFYEQYF.

Details on this clone: The junction departs from the called germline gene at one end, perhaps through a read error. This chain joins TRBV7-8 and TRBJ1-1, with D perhaps matching TRBD1 (5 bases). The germline V gene has CDR1 SGHVS and CDR2 FQNEAQ. This CDR3 is built from 14 residues. The CDR3: CASTLAMGTDEAFF. The CDR3, as DNA: TGTGCCAGCACCTTAGCTATGGGGACCGATGAAGCTTTCTTT.

This clone has just a few counts. This sequence joins TRBV19 and TRBJ2-5; D tentatively reads TRBD1 or TRBD2 (5 bases each). This CDR3 has 14 amino acids. Germline loops: CDR1 LNHDA, CDR2 SQIVND (reference sequence). With 3 bases removed from V and 4 bases from J, the gap between germline ends came to 12 bases. The CDR3 protein is CASSITGGVETQYF. CDR3 sequence (DNA): TGTGCCAGTAGTATTACAGGAGGAGTAGAGACCCAGTACTTC.

The chain is built from TRBV14 and TRBJ2-5; perhaps TRBD1 as D (6 bases). V lost 7 bases and J lost 3, with 9 bases in between. This CDR3 region has 12 residues. Germline V gene data show CDR1 as SGHDN and CDR2 as FVKESK. CDR3 sequence reads: CASNRDKETQYF. CDR3 bases: TGTGCCAGCAACAGGGACAAAGAGACCCAGTACTTC.

This rearrangement joins TRBV30 to TRBJ2-6; D may be TRBD1 (5 bases). The V and J ends lost 5 bases and 0 bases respectively, with 8 bases between them. The CDR3 covers 14 residues. Germline-derived CDR1 and CDR2 are GTSNPN and SVGIG (reference sequence). The CDR3 is CAWGAASGANVLTF. In nucleotides, the CDR3 is TGTGCCTGGGGGGCAGCCTCTGGGGCCAACGTCCTGACTTTC.

There are a few counts of this clone. The CDR3 DNA sequence: TGTGCCAGCACCGGAGGCGGCGCTAGCAATCAGCCCCAGCATTTT. Residues: CASTGGGASNQPQHF. The chain has TRBV2 and TRBJ1-5; the D is unclear. Trimming cost V 7 bases and J 0 bases, with 13 bases left between them. This CDR3 comprises 15 residues. Looked up from germline, CDR1 is SNHLY and CDR2 is FYNNEI. The full variable domain, completed using reference TRBV2 and TRBJ1-5, is EPEVTQTPSHQVTQMGQEVILRCVPISNHLYFYWYRQILGQKVEFLVSFYNNEISEKSEIFDDQFSVERPDGSNFTLKIRSTKLEDSAMYFCASTGGGASNQPQHFGDGTRLSIL.

The chain uses TRBV28 and TRBJ1-2; a possible D gene is TRBD1 (5 bases). The V end lost 3 bases, the J end lost 4 bases, and 33 bases lay between the germline ends. Germline CDR1 MDHEN, CDR2 SYDVKM. The CDR3 runs to 21 residues. The CDR3 protein is CASSFPQYLSTDMKTGYGYTF. The CDR3 coding sequence is TGTGCCAGCAGTTTCCCCCAATATCTCTCGACAGATATGAAAACCGGCTATGGCTACACCTTC.

This sequence joins TRBV28 and TRBJ1-1; perhaps TRBD1 as D (5 bases). CDR3 length: 14 residues. Germline lookup yields CDR1 MDHEN and CDR2 SYDVKM. The V end was cut by 1 base, the J end by 5 bases, with 11 bases between. The CDR3 loop is CASSLLSAGTEAFF. The CDR3 bases are TGTGCCAGCAGTTTATTATCCGCAGGGACTGAAGCTTTCTTT. Combining the CDR3 with reference TRBV28 and TRBJ1-1 gives the whole variable domain DVKVTQSSRYLVKRTGEKVFLECVQDMDHENMFWYRQDPGLGLRLIYFSYDVKMKEKGDIPEGYSVSREKKERFSLILESASTNQTSMYLCASSLLSAGTEAFFGQGTRLTVV.

This sequence joins TRBV6-4 and TRBJ2-1; TRBD1 might be the D (8 bases). Germline V gene lookup returns CDR1 MRHNA and CDR2 SNTAGT. V was shortened by 6 bases and J by 6 bases, with 18 bases between the two germline ends. CDR3 length: 15 amino acids. The CDR3 DNA reads as TGTGCCAGCAGCGATACAGGGGGGGATAGCAATGAGCAGTTCTTC. It yields the protein CASSDTGGDSNEQFF.

J is TRBJ2-7 and V is TRBV28; 12 positions match TRBD2. The germline gives CDR1 MDHEN, CDR2 SYDVKM. The length of the CDR3 is 14 residues. With 7 bases clipped from V and 7 bases from J, the junction kept 8 bases outside the gene matches. CDR3 protein: CASKTSGSGREQYF. CDR3 nucleotides: TGTGCCAGCAAGACTAGCGGGAGTGGCAGGGAGCAGTACTTC.